Listed below are T cell receptor beta chains from one sample, sequenced in a study of blood T cells in healthy people across ages. TCRdb independently ran MiXCR on the 5' RACE reads; one entry per CDR3 protein. The sample includes around 990,000 distinct CDR3 sequences, under 40% of them seen just once. Source material: blood. The origin of the receptors is a man between 18 and 35 years old in good health. Both conserved end residues are part of each CDR3. The D gene is left open where the match is weak. Only some rows state a clone size, as once, few, many or a class for expanded clones.

clone size	V gene	J gene	CDR3 length	D gene	CDR3 DNA	CDR3 protein
many	TRBV10-3	TRBJ2-3	14	.	TGTGCCATCAGTGAGTCAGTAAGCACAGATACGCAGTATTTT	CAISESVSTDTQYF
.	TRBV19	TRBJ2-7	14	TRBD1	TGTGCCAGTGGAAGGACAGGGGGCGCCTACGAGCAGTACTTC	CASGRTGGAYEQYF
many	TRBV3-1	TRBJ1-2	12	.	TGTGCCAGCAGCCAAGATACTTATGGCTACACCTTC	CASSQDTYGYTF
.	TRBV10-3	TRBJ1-2	14	TRBD1	TGTGCCGTCAGTGAGTCCGACAGGGTAGATGGCTACACCTTC	CAVSESDRVDGYTF
few	TRBV14	TRBJ2-5	16	TRBD1	TGTGCCAGCAGCCAAGTCTGGGACAGGGGAAAAGAGACCCAGTACTTC	CASSQVWDRGKETQYF
once	TRBV28	TRBJ1-1	16	TRBD1	TGTGCCAGCGTTACAAGACAGGGACACCAGAACACTGAAGCTTTCTTT	CASVTRQGHQNTEAFF
.	TRBV21-1	TRBJ2-1	15	.	TGTGCCAGTAGCAAGAGACAGGGACCAAGGTTAATGGGGTTCTTC	CASSKRQGPRLMGFF
.	TRBV20-1	TRBJ2-7	13	.	TGCAGTGCTAGGGGCAGGGGACCCGGCGAGCAGTACTTC	CSARGRGPGEQYF
.	TRBV6-2/TRBV6-3	TRBJ1-1	13	.	TGTGCCAGCGGAAGGAGGGGGGCCACTGAAGCTTTCTTT	CASGRRGATEAFF
few	TRBV27	TRBJ2-3	14	TRBD1	TGTGCCACCGCCGACGCAGGGGGCCTAGATACGCAGTATTTT	CATADAGGLDTQYF
.	TRBV10-3	TRBJ1-4	14	.	TGTGCCATCAGTGAGTCGTCAGGAAATGAAAAACTGTTTTTT	CAISESSGNEKLFF